This TCR beta chain was documented in a study of cytomegalovirus exposure and HLA in healthy donors. Findings of the study overall: The study reported that TCR beta sequences accurately predicted HLA-A and HLA-B alleles in most subjects. Common viral pathogens were later found to be apparently linked to several of the most significant clusters.

Germline loops: CDR1 SGHRS, CDR2 YFSETQ. There are 16 residues in the CDR3. Germline trimming cut 6 bases from V and 4 bases from J; bases unmatched to any gene: 13. About this clone itself: The antigen remains undetermined.

60 Vbeta and 13 Jbeta primers were used in PCR. Data came from immunoSEQ multiplex PCR; TCRdb stores just in-frame clones and leaves some out. This table holds about 130,000 clones, 65% to 85% found once. The sequencing sample was made of PBMCs. This sequence originates from a man between 45 and 60 years old in good health and CMV-seronegative. This chain links TRBV5-1 with TRBJ2-3; 8 bases line up with TRBD2. The DNA for the CDR3 is TGCGCCAGCACCCTTGACGGGAGGGCCGCAGCAGATACGCAGTATTTT. It specifies CASTLDGRAAADTQYF. Looking up the rest from reference TRBV5-1 and TRBJ2-3 gives the full variable domain: KAGVTQTPRYLIKTRGQQVTLSCSPISGHRSVSWYQQTPGQGLQFLFEYFSETQRNKGNFPGRFSGRQFSNSRSEMNVSTLELGDSALYLCASTLDGRAAADTQYFGPGTRLTVL.